These 26 T cell receptor beta chains share one sample of origin, sequenced in a study of shared clonotypes between healthy human individuals. Clones were read by immunoSEQ multiplex PCR, and TCRdb kept only the in-frame ones, dropping some. The sample shows 600,000 or so clones, roughly 98% of them seen only once. Naive CD8 cells, CD45RO-negative and positively selected for CCR7, excluded terminally differentiated effector memory CD45RA+ cells. Sample: naive CD8+ T cells sorted from blood. The receptors were gathered from a man aged 25-45 years in good health.

The table lists this clone with a count of one. The CDR3 protein is CASSGSSGRVSEQFF. CDR3 sequence (DNA): TGTGCCAGCAGCGGCTCTAGCGGGAGGGTTAGTGAGCAGTTCTTC. This chain links TRBV9 with TRBJ2-1; 12 nucleotides line up with TRBD2. This CDR3 is 15 amino acids long. The V gene end was trimmed by 3 bases and the J gene end by 9 bases; junction bases not matched to a gene: 7. Looked up from germline, CDR1 is SGDLS and CDR2 is YYNGEE.

This rearrangement joins TRBV7-9 to TRBJ2-1; TRBD2 agrees at 7 bases. This CDR3 region has 15 residues. CDR1 and CDR2 (germline): SEHNR, FQNEAQ (reference sequence). Trimming took 5 bases from V and 5 from J; bases not matched to a gene: 9. The CDR3 DNA reads as TGTGCCAGCAGCAAATACCGGGACTATCACAATGAGCAGTTCTTC. It is translated as CASSKYRDYHNEQFF.

Points on this clone: Other DNA variants within this sample encode the same CDR3. The chain links TRBV7-9 to TRBJ1-4; unclear D gene. V dropped 5 bases and J dropped 6 bases, with 13 bases sitting between them. This CDR3 has 14 residues. Germline V lookup: CDR1 SEHNR, CDR2 FQNEAQ (reference sequence). The CDR3 here is CASSPAEGDEKLFF. In nucleotides, the CDR3 is TGTGCCAGCAGCCCTGCGGAGGGAGATGAAAAACTGTTTTTT.

The genes are TRBV11-2 and TRBJ2-6; tentatively, D is TRBD2 (5 bases). The CDR3 loop spans 17 amino acids. The V gene lost 1 base and the J gene lost 2 bases, with 12 bases spanning the gap. CDR1 is SGHAT, CDR2 FQNNGV, per germline. CDR3 loop: CASSLVEDITGANVLTF. The CDR3 nucleotides are TGTGCCAGCAGCTTAGTGGAGGATATAACTGGGGCCAACGTCCTGACTTTC. Based on the CDR3 plus reference TRBV11-2 and TRBJ2-6, the full variable domain is EAGVAQSPRYKIIEKRQSVAFWCNPISGHATLYWYQQILGQGPKLLIQFQNNGVVDDSQLPKDRFSAERLKGVDSTLKIQPAKLEDSAVYLCASSLVEDITGANVLTFGAGSRLTVL.

This clone has a single count. V and J are TRBV25-1 and TRBJ2-7, with TRBD2 matching over 15 bases. Trimming cost V 2 bases and J 5 bases; bases outside gene matches: 10. Germline V lookup: CDR1 MGHDK, CDR2 SYGVNS. The CDR3 is made up of 18 amino acids. Here the CDR3 DNA reads TGTGCCAGCAGTGAAGGGGTGGGACTAGCGGGAGGAGGCCACGAGCAGTACTTC. It specifies CASSEGVGLAGGGHEQYF.

This rearrangement joins TRBV9 to TRBJ2-6, with D uncertain. Germline CDR1 SGDLS, CDR2 YYNGEE. V lost 2 bases to trimming and J lost 0 bases, with 6 bases between them. The CDR3 is 15 residues long. The CDR3 coding sequence is TGTGCCAGCAGCGTTAATCCCTCTGGGGCCAACGTCCTGACTTTC. It encodes CASSVNPSGANVLTF.

The V and J genes are TRBV28 and TRBJ1-2, with TRBD1 matching over 10 bases. This CDR3 region has 16 residues. CDR1 MDHEN and CDR2 SYDVKM come from the germline V gene. V lost 5 bases, J lost 7 bases, and 13 bases stayed unmatched. CDR3 DNA: TGTGCCAGCAGTCGTTCCTGGACAGGGGGAGATCGTGGCTACACCTTC. Its translation: CASSRSWTGGDRGYTF.

The chain employs TRBV4-1 and TRBJ1-1; 9 bases are a match to TRBD1. The CDR3 sequence is 13 residues long. The trim removed 8 bases at V and 1 base at J, leaving 2 bases unmatched. Germline V gene lookup returns CDR1 MGHRA and CDR2 YSYEKL. The CDR3 DNA follows: TGCGCCAGCGGGACAGGGACGAACACTGAAGCTTTCTTT. Its protein is CASGTGTNTEAFF.

The rearrangement joins TRBV5-1 to TRBJ1-1, with TRBD1 as a possible D gene (6 bases). Germline CDR1 reads SGHRS; CDR2 reads YFSETQ. CDR3 length: 16 amino acids. V was clipped by 1 base and J by 2 bases, with 15 bases between them. CDR3 sequence reads: CASSLPQGTSNTEAFF. For the CDR3, the DNA is TGCGCCAGCAGCTTGCCACAGGGTACCTCCAACACTGAAGCTTTCTTT.

This chain links TRBV27 with TRBJ2-5; 9 bases match TRBD1. The CDR3 covers 17 residues. V shed 5 bases and J 3 bases; nucleotides not matched to a gene: 13. Per germline, CDR1 MNHEY and CDR2 SMNVEV (reference sequence). The CDR3, as DNA: TGTGCCAGCAGTCCCGGACAGGGGCCCTTTGGCAAAGAGACCCAGTACTTC. It yields the protein CASSPGQGPFGKETQYF.

J is TRBJ2-1 and V is TRBV18; 8 bases agree with TRBD1. Germline V lookup: CDR1 KGHSH, CDR2 LQKENI. V shed 5 bases, J shed 3 bases, and the junction held 3 bases outside the gene matches. The CDR3 covers 14 residues. CDR3 DNA: TGTGCCAGCTCAACAGGGGGTTTCTACAATGAGCAGTTCTTC. It codes for CASSTGGFYNEQFF.

This clone appeared once. The chain couples TRBV10-3 to TRBJ2-7; 7 bases agree with TRBD2. Per the germline V gene, CDR1 is ENHRY and CDR2 is SYGVKD. The CDR3 contains 14 residues. V gave up 5 bases and J gave up 1 base; unmatched junction bases: 5. CDR3 residues: CAISIAGASYEQYF. In DNA, the CDR3 is TGTGCCATCAGTATAGCGGGTGCGTCCTACGAGCAGTACTTC.

The DNA of the CDR3 is TGCAGCGTTGAGGGGCTTAGCGGGAGGGTTCGCGAGCAGTACTTC. It specifies CSVEGLSGRVREQYF. The genes are TRBV29-1 and TRBJ2-7; 11 bases fit TRBD2. The length of the CDR3 is 15 residues. V gave up 3 bases and J gave up 6 bases; unmatched junction bases: 10. Germline V gene sequence: CDR1 SQVTM, CDR2 ANQGSEA.

The chain is built from TRBV6-6 and TRBJ2-7, with D unclear. Trimming left V 5 bases short and J 2 bases short, with 13 bases between. Germline CDR1 is MNHNY and CDR2 is SVGAGI (reference sequence). CDR3 length equals 14 residues. Here the CDR3 reads CASSDTLGPYEQYF. In nucleotides, the CDR3 is TGTGCCAGCAGTGACACCTTAGGGCCCTACGAGCAGTACTTC.

The chain uses TRBV27 and TRBJ2-7, with D perhaps matching TRBD1 or TRBD2 (5 bases each). Germline CDR1 is MNHEY and CDR2 is SMNVEV (reference sequence). Trimming removed 3 bases at V and 0 bases at J, with 9 bases between. The CDR3 has 14 amino acids. CDR3 coding DNA: TGTGCCAGCAGTTTCGGGGACCGCTCCTACGAGCAGTACTTC. Encoded protein: CASSFGDRSYEQYF.

The rearrangement joins TRBV11-2 to TRBJ2-7; 7 positions match TRBD2. The CDR3 contains 14 residues. CDR1 and CDR2 (germline): SGHAT, FQNNGV. J gave up 4 bases and V 2 bases, and 5 bases lay outside the gene matches. CDR3 in amino acids: CASSLLRERYEQYF. The CDR3 DNA sequence: TGTGCCAGCAGCTTACTGCGGGAGCGGTACGAGCAGTACTTC.

V and J are TRBV9 and TRBJ2-3; possible D gene TRBD2, 6 bases. Germline V lookup: CDR1 SGDLS, CDR2 YYNGEE. The CDR3 has 14 amino acids. The V end lost 2 bases, the J end lost 5 bases, and 12 bases lay between the germline ends. CDR3 region: CASSVEGPGDTQYF. The CDR3 nucleotides read TGTGCCAGCAGCGTGGAGGGGCCGGGAGATACGCAGTATTTT.

The chain couples TRBV9 to TRBJ1-3, with D maybe TRBD1 (5 bases). Trimming shortened V by 3 bases and J by 2 bases, and 12 bases separated the two germline ends. The CDR3 contains 15 residues. The germline V gene encodes CDR1 SGDLS and CDR2 YYNGEE. This CDR3 is CASSADRSPGNTIYF. CDR3 nucleotide sequence: TGTGCCAGCAGCGCCGACAGATCCCCTGGAAACACCATATATTTT.

This chain uses TRBV13 with TRBJ2-1; a weak D match, TRBD1 (5 bases). V was shortened by 0 bases and J by 3 bases, with 9 bases between the two germline ends. Germline V gene data show CDR1 as PRHDT and CDR2 as FYEKMQ (reference sequence). The CDR3 length is 15 residues. CDR3 sequence (DNA): TGTGCCAGCAGCTTAGGGGGCAGGGTCTACAATGAGCAGTTCTTC. The encoded protein is CASSLGGRVYNEQFF.

This chain uses TRBV28 with TRBJ2-4; TRBD1 matches 9 bases. V shed 5 bases and J 7 bases; nucleotides not matched to a gene: 3. The CDR3 loop spans 13 amino acids. Looked up from germline, CDR1 is MDHEN and CDR2 is SYDVKM. The CDR3, as DNA: TGTGCCAGCAGTCCCGGGACAGGGAACATTCAGTACTTC. This gives the protein CASSPGTGNIQYF.

This rearrangement joins TRBV27 to TRBJ2-5, with 7 bases aligning to TRBD2. This CDR3 comprises 16 residues. The germline V gene has CDR1 MNHEY and CDR2 SMNVEV (reference sequence). V trimming: 6 bases; J trimming: 1 base; junction bases outside the gene matches: 11. Here the CDR3 reads CASSLWAGELQETQYF. The CDR3 nucleotides are TGTGCCAGCAGCCTCTGGGCGGGGGAGCTCCAAGAGACCCAGTACTTC.

This chain joins TRBV19 and TRBJ2-7, with a possible D match to TRBD1 (6 bases). The CDR3 loop spans 12 amino acids. Germline V gene lookup returns CDR1 LNHDA and CDR2 SQIVND (reference sequence). V dropped 7 bases and J dropped 3 bases, with 10 bases sitting between them. This chain's CDR3 is CASTGQNYEQYF. CDR3 nucleotides: TGTGCCAGTACCGGACAGAACTACGAGCAGTACTTC.

Comment on this clone: Other DNA sequences of this sample code for an identical CDR3. J is TRBJ2-7 and V is TRBV14; TRBD1 agrees at 7 bases. This CDR3 region has 13 residues. The ends lost 3 bases at V and 1 base at J; junction bases unmatched: 0. Looked up from germline, CDR1 is SGHDN and CDR2 is FVKESK. CDR3 coding DNA: TGTGCCAGCAGCCAGACAGGGTCCTACGAGCAGTACTTC. It translates to CASSQTGSYEQYF.

The chain carries TRBV10-3 and TRBJ2-4, with D perhaps TRBD2 (5 bases). V was cut by 0 bases and J by 1 base, with 7 bases left in between. The germline gives CDR1 ENHRY, CDR2 SYGVKD. The CDR3 sequence is 15 residues long. As DNA, the CDR3 is TGTGCCATCAGTGAGTCTGGGGAGGCCAAAAACATTCAGTACTTC. Encoded protein: CAISESGEAKNIQYF.

The rearrangement joins TRBV5-1 to TRBJ2-7, with TRBD1 as a possible D gene (6 bases). The CDR3 covers 15 residues. CDR1 is SGHRS and CDR2 is YFSETQ in the germline V gene. Trimming stripped 0 bases from V and 5 bases from J, with 15 bases between. This CDR3 is CASSLELVGGNEQYF. CDR3 sequence (DNA): TGCGCCAGCAGCTTGGAGTTGGTAGGGGGTAACGAGCAGTACTTC.

This chain connects TRBV10-3 to TRBJ2-5; possibly TRBD1 for D (5 bases). The CDR3 has 13 amino acids. CDR1 is ENHRY and CDR2 is SYGVKD in the germline V gene. V was pared by 5 bases and J by 5 bases, with 12 bases between. The CDR3, as DNA: TGTGCCATCAGTCAGGGTCTCGGGGAGACCCAGTACTTC. Protein: CAISQGLGETQYF.